This T cell receptor (beta chain) was profiled in a study of blood T cell repertoires in COVID-19. Study-wide background: Acute and convalescent COVID-19 specimens originated in the United States, Italy and Spain. In each case, the material was cDNA or gDNA derived from T cells, B-cell-depleted T cells, or PBMCs.

In the study's own analysis: Estimation of nucleated cell counts was performed using reference gene primer amplification. TCRdb keeps only in-frame clones here, not all; method: immunoSEQ multiplex PCR. The V and J calls and clone size were taken over from that table, and D and trimming were inferred from the DNA. This table holds 100,000 to 120,000 clones, 85% found once. Sequencing was performed on peripheral blood. The receptor was isolated from a human donor in a cohort sampled during active COVID-19.

The CDR3 is CAISTRGETQYF. The CDR3 DNA follows: TGTGCCATCAGTACAAGGGGAGAGACCCAGTACTTC. The chain joins TRBV10-3 to TRBJ2-5; tentative D call: TRBD1 (5 bases). Germline V lookup: CDR1 ENHRY, CDR2 SYGVKD. The CDR3 sequence is 12 residues long. The V end lost 5 bases, the J end lost 4 bases, and 8 bases lay between the germline ends.